The next 17 T cell receptor beta chains were all read from a single sample in a study of T cells expressing NK-cell markers. TCRdb re-called the 5' RACE reads, yielding one record per CDR3 amino acid sequence without DNA. The sample features 440,000 or so distinct CDR3 sequences, with more than 7% in its top ten. Input material: blood T cells: a sorted CD56 or NKG2C T cell subset, CD4+ or CD8+ T cells, or bulk PBMC T cells (not recorded which). These receptors all come from a woman aged 18 to 75 in good health.

The chain employs TRBV6-1 and TRBJ2-7; TCRdb outputs TRBD1, but without DNA this stays unchecked. This CDR3 comprises 15 residues. The germline V gene has CDR1 MNHNS and CDR2 SASEGT. The CDR3 here is CASSERQGGTYEQYF.

The chain combines TRBV7-6 with TRBJ2-1; the D call from TCRdb, TRBD1, cannot be confirmed without DNA. CDR1 and CDR2 (germline): SGHVS, FNYEAQ. This CDR3 is built from 12 residues. CDR3 loop: CASSPGGGEQFF.

The gene calls are TRBV21-1 and TRBJ2-7; TCRdb proposes TRBD1, but this gene call is untestable without DNA. TRBV21-1 is flagged as a pseudogene. The length of the CDR3 is 16 residues. CDR3 protein: CASSKALDRASYEQYF.

The chain employs TRBV20-1 and TRBJ1-4; checking the TCRdb D call of TRBD1 is not possible without DNA. This CDR3 has 14 residues. Germline CDR1 and CDR2: DFQATT and SNEGSKA (reference sequence). Here the CDR3 reads CSAGQIFVNEKLFF.

The chain recombines TRBV27 with TRBJ2-7; checking the TCRdb D call of TRBD2 is not possible without DNA. CDR1 and CDR2 from the germline V gene are MNHEY and SMNVEV (reference sequence). The CDR3 consists of 16 residues. The chain's CDR3 is CASQGIGSGTLGEQYF.

This sequence joins TRBV6-5 and TRBJ2-3. The CDR3 consists of 14 residues. Germline V gives CDR1 MNHEY, CDR2 SVGAGI. The CDR3 region is CASSYLSSADTQYF.

V usage is TRBV11-2 and J usage is TRBJ2-1. This CDR3 has 12 residues. From germline, CDR1 is SGHAT and CDR2 FQNNGV. The CDR3 protein is CASSLHKNEQFF.

The genes are TRBV3-1 and TRBJ2-1; TCRdb's D call, TRBD2, is unchecked because there is no DNA. The CDR3 consists of 15 residues. Looked up from germline, CDR1 is LGHDT and CDR2 is YNNKEL (reference sequence). CDR3: CASSQERQAYNEQFF.

This chain connects TRBV5-1 to TRBJ2-1; TCRdb outputs TRBD2, but without DNA this stays unchecked. The germline V gene has CDR1 SGHRS and CDR2 YFSETQ. The CDR3 totals 14 residues. CDR3: CASSFSSGNDEQFF.

The gene calls are TRBV3-1 and TRBJ2-1; the D gene TCRdb calls, TRBD1, cannot be checked with no DNA. This CDR3 has 16 amino acids. CDR1 and CDR2 (germline): LGHDT, YNNKEL (reference sequence). The CDR3 loop reads CASSEEGGRVDNEQFF.

The rearrangement links TRBV10-3 to TRBJ2-1. CDR1 is ENHRY, CDR2 SYGVKD, per germline. This CDR3 region has 13 residues. The chain's CDR3 is CAIRPGLHNEQFF.

This chain links TRBV12-3 or TRBV12-4 with TRBJ2-2; TCRdb indicates TRBD2, and absent DNA this call remains unverified. CDR3 length equals 15 residues. The chain's CDR3 is CASSLTSGGTGELFF.

This sequence joins TRBV12-5 and TRBJ1-1; TCRdb selects TRBD1, and the lack of DNA leaves this call unchecked. The CDR3 length is 14 residues. Germline V gene sequence: CDR1 LGHNT, CDR2 FRNRAP. The chain's CDR3 is CASGQQGLGTEAFF.

The V call is TRBV29-1, the J call TRBJ1-3. This CDR3 is 13 amino acids long. The germline CDR1 and CDR2 sequences are SQVTM and ANQGSEA. The CDR3 is CSGLIGSGNTIYF.

The V and J genes are TRBV6-2 or TRBV6-3 and TRBJ2-7; TCRdb calls TRBD1, which cannot be checked without DNA. This CDR3 has 14 amino acids. The germline CDR1 and CDR2 sequences are MNHEY and SVGEGT. The CDR3 loop is CASSWGQGAYEQYF.

The chain couples TRBV18 to TRBJ2-4; as DNA is missing, the TRBD1 call by TCRdb cannot be tested. This CDR3 contains 13 residues. CDR1 is KGHSH, CDR2 LQKENI, per germline. The CDR3: CASSPGGQDIQYF.

The chain is built from TRBV5-6 and TRBJ2-6; TCRdb's assignment of TRBD1 cannot be checked, as there is no DNA. The CDR3 sequence is 17 residues long. In germline, CDR1 is SGHDT, CDR2 YYEEEE. This CDR3 is CASSKKPGTAGANVLTF.